This T cell receptor (beta chain) was documented in a study of CD8 T cells in Susac syndrome. Study details: Of the sequenced Susac syndrome patients, over 5 had active disease and roughly eight were in remission.

TCR beta sequencing covered blood CD8+ and CD4+ T cells. Study-level points and caveats: Clonal expansion did not appear in Susac syndrome CD4+ T cell repertoires.

An input of roughly 0.45 to 1 ug of RNA was subjected to reverse transcription using random hexamers. By means of immunoSEQ multiplex PCR, TCR beta CDR3 spanning 54 Vbeta and 13 Jbeta underwent amplification. Using its own MiXCR run on the immunoSEQ multiplex PCR reads, TCRdb lists one record per CDR3 protein. The sample shows some 170,000 distinct CDR3 sequences, over 90% of them seen only once. On this clonotype: Its antigen is unknown.

The TCR was taken from a human donor with Susac syndrome. Sample: CD4+ T cells from PBMCs.

The CDR3 nucleotides are TGCAGTGCTGGCCCCAAAAGGGATAACTATGGCTACACCTTC. This encodes CSAGPKRDNYGYTF. This sequence joins TRBV20-1 and TRBJ1-2; D remains unclear. Trimming shortened V by 5 bases and J by 1 base, and 14 bases separated the two germline ends. CDR1 DFQATT and CDR2 SNEGSKA come from the germline V gene (reference sequence). The CDR3 loop spans 14 amino acids.